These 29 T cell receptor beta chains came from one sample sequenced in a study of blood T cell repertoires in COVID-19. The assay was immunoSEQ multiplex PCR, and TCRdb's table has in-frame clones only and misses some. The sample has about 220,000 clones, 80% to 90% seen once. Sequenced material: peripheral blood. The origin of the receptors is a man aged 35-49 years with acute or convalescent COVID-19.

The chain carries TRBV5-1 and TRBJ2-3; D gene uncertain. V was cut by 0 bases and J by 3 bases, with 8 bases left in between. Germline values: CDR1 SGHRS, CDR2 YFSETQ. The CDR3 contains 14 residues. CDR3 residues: CASSLEPSTDTQYF. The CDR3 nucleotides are TGCGCCAGCAGCTTGGAGCCTTCGACAGATACGCAGTATTTT.

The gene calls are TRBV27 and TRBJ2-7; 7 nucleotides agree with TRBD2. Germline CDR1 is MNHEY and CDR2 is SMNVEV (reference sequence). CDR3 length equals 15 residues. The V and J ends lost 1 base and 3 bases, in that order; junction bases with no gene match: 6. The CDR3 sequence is CASSLYGGSYYEQYF. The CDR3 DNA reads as TGTGCCAGCAGTTTATACGGCGGGAGTTACTACGAGCAGTACTTC.

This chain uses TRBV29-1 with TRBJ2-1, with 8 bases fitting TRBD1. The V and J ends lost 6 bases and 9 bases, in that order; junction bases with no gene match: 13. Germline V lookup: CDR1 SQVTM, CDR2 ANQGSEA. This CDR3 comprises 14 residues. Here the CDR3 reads CSVTRDRRRGEQFF. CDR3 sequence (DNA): TGCAGCGTCACCCGGGACAGGCGCCGGGGTGAGCAGTTCTTC.

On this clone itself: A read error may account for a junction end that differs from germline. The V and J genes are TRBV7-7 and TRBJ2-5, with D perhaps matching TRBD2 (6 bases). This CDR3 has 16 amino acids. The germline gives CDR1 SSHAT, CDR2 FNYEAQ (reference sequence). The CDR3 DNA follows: TGTGCTAGCAGCTTATCGGCTAGCGTAAACCAAGAGACCCAGTACTTC. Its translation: CASSLSASVNQETQYF.

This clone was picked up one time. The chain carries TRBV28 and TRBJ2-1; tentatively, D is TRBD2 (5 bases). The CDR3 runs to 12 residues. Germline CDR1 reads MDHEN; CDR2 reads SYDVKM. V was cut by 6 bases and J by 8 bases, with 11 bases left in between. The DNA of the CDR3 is TGTGCCAGCAGCCCAACTAGGGATGAGCAGTTCTTC. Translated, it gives CASSPTRDEQFF. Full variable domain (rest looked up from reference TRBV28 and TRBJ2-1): DVKVTQSSRYLVKRTGEKVFLECVQDMDHENMFWYRQDPGLGLRLIYFSYDVKMKEKGDIPEGYSVSREKKERFSLILESASTNQTSMYLCASSPTRDEQFFGPGTRLTVL.

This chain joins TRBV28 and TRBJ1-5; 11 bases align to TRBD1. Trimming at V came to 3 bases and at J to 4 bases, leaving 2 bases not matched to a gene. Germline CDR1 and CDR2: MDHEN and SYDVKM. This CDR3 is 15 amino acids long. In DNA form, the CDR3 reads TGTGCCAGCAGTTTCGGGACAGGGGGTAATCAGCCCCAGCATTTT. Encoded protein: CASSFGTGGNQPQHF.

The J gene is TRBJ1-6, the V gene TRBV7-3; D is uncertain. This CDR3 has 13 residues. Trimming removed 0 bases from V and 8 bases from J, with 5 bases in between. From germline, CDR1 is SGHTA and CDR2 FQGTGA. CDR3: CASSLTPDSPLHF. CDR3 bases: TGTGCCAGCAGCTTAACTCCGGATTCACCCCTCCACTTT.

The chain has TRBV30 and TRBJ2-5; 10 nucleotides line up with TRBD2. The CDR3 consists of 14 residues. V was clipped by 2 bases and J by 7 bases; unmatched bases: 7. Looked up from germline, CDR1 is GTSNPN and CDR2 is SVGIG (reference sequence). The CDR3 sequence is CAWSQRGGDWTQYF. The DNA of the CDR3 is TGTGCCTGGAGTCAGCGGGGGGGCGATTGGACCCAGTACTTC.

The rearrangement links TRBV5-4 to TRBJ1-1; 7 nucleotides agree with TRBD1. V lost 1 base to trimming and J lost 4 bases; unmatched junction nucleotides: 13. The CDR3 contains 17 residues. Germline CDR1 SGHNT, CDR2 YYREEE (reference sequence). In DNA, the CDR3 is TGTGCCAGCAGCTTGCCCGAAGCGACAGGGTGGGGCACTGAAGCTTTCTTT. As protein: CASSLPEATGWGTEAFF.

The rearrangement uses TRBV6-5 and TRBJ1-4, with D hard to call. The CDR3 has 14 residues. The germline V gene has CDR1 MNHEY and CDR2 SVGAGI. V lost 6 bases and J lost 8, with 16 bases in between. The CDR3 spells CASRREVFAEKLFF. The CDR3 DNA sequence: TGTGCCAGCAGACGGGAGGTATTCGCGGAAAAACTGTTTTTT.

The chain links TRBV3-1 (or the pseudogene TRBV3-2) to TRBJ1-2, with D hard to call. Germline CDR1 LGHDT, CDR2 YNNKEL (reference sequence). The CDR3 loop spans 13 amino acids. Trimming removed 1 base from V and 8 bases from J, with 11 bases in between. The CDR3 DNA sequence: TGTGCCAGCAGCCAAGTGGCGGCCTCCGGCTACACCTTC. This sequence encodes CASSQVAASGYTF.

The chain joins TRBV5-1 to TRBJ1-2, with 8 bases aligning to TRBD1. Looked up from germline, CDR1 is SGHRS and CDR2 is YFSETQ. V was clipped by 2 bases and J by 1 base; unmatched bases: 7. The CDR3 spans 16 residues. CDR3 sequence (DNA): TGCGCCAGCAGCTTCAGGACAGGGCGGTATAACTATGGCTACACCTTC. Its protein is CASSFRTGRYNYGYTF.

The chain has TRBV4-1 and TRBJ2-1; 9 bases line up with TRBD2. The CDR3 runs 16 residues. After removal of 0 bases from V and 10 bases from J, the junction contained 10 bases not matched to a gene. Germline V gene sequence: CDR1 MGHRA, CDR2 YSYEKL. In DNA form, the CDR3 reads TGCGCCAGCAGCCAAGATCAGTGGGGACTAGCTTCCGAGCAGTTCTTC. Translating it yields CASSQDQWGLASEQFF.

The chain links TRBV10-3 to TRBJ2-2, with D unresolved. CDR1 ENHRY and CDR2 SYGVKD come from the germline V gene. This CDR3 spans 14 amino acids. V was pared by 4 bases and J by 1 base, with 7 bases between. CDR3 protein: CAISVQVNTGELFF. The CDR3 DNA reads TGTGCCATCAGTGTGCAGGTGAACACCGGGGAGCTGTTTTTT.

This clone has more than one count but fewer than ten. The CDR3 sequence is CASSIGTSGMNEQFF. In DNA, the CDR3 is TGTGCCAGTAGTATAGGGACTAGCGGGATGAATGAGCAGTTCTTC. The chain joins TRBV19 to TRBJ2-1, with TRBD2 matching over 12 bases. CDR1 LNHDA and CDR2 SQIVND come from the germline V gene (reference sequence). J was trimmed by 7 bases and V by 1 base; bases with no gene match: 2. This CDR3 is built from 15 residues.

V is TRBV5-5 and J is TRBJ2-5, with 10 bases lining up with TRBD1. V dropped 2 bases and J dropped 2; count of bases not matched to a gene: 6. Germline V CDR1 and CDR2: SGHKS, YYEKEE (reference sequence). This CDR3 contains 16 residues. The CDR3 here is CASSFRQGQGQETQYF. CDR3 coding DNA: TGTGCCAGCAGCTTTCGACAGGGACAGGGGCAAGAGACCCAGTACTTC.

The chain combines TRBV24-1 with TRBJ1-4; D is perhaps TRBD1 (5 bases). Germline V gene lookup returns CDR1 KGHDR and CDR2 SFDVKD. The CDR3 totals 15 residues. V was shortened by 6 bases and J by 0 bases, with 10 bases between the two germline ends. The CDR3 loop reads CATSQGDATNEKLFF. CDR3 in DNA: TGTGCCACCAGTCAAGGGGATGCAACTAATGAAAAACTGTTTTTT.

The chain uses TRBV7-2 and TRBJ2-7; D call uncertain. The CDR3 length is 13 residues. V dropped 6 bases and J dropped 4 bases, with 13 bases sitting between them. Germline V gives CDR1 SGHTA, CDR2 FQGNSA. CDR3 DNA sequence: TGTGCCAGCAGTTACGGGTCTGGTTACGAGCAGTACTTC. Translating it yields CASSYGSGYEQYF.

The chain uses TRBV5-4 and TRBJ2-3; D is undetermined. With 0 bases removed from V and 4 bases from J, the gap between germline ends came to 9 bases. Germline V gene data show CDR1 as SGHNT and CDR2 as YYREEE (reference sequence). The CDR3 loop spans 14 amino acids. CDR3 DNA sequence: TGTGCCAGCAGCTTGGGGCTAGGCCCAGATACGCAGTATTTT. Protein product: CASSLGLGPDTQYF. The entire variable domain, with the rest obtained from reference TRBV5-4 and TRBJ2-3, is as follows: ETGVTQSPTHLIKTRGQQVTLRCSSQSGHNTVSWYQQALGQGPQFIFQYYREEENGRGNFPPRFSGLQFPNYSSELNVNALELDDSALYLCASSLGLGPDTQYFGPGTRLTVL.

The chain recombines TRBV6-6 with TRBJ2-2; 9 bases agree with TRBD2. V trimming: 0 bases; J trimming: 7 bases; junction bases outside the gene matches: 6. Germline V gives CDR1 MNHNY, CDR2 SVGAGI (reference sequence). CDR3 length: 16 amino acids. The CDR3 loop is CASSYSGGGAVGELFF. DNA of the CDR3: TGTGCCAGCAGTTACTCCGGCGGGGGGGCCGTCGGGGAGCTGTTTTTT.

CDR3 region: CASSLAGGSTYEQYF. DNA for the CDR3: TGCGCCAGCAGCTTGGCAGGGGGATCAACCTACGAGCAGTACTTC. This chain connects TRBV5-1 to TRBJ2-7; TRBD1 aligns across 7 bases. Trimming took 0 bases from V and 2 from J; bases not matched to a gene: 5. This CDR3 has 15 residues. Per the germline V gene, CDR1 is SGHRS and CDR2 is YFSETQ.

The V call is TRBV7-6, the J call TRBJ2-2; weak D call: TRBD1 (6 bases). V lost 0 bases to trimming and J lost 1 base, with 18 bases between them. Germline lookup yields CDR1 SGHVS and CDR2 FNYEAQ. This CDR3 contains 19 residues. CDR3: CASSLASWGQGMNTGELFF. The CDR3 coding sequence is TGTGCCAGCAGCTTAGCTTCGTGGGGGCAGGGGATGAACACCGGGGAGCTGTTTTTT.

The CDR3, as DNA: TGTGCCAGCAGCTTAGAGGCTAGCCCTACGAACACCGGGGAGCTGTTTTTT. This sequence encodes CASSLEASPTNTGELFF. The V gene is TRBV11-3, the J gene TRBJ2-2; perhaps TRBD2 as D (5 bases). The length of the CDR3 is 17 residues. In germline, CDR1 is SGHNT, CDR2 YENEEA. The V end lost 0 bases, the J end lost 0 bases, and 11 bases lay between the germline ends.

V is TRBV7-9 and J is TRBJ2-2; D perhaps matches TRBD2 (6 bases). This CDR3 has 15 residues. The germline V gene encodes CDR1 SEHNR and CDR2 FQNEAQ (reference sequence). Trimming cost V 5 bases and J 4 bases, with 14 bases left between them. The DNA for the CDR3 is TGTGCCAGCAGCCAAGCGGGCCCCTTCACCGGGGAGCTGTTTTTT. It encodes CASSQAGPFTGELFF.

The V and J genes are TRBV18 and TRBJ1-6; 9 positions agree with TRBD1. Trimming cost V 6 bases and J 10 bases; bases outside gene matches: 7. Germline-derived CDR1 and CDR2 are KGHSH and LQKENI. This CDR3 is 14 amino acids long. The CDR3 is CASSPDRGSSPLHF. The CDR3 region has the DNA TGTGCCAGCTCCCCGGACAGGGGTTCCTCACCCCTCCACTTT.

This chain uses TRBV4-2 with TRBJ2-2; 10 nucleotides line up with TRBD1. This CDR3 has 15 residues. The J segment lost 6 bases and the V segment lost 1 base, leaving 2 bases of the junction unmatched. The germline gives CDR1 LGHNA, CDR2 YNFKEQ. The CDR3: CASSQGGQGAGELFF. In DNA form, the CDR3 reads TGTGCCAGCAGCCAAGGAGGACAGGGGGCCGGGGAGCTGTTTTTT.

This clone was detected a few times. CDR3: CASSPSGTGAWETQYF. The DNA for the CDR3 is TGTGCCAGCAGCCCCTCCGGGACAGGGGCTTGGGAGACCCAGTACTTC. The rearrangement uses TRBV7-3 and TRBJ2-5; the match to TRBD1 covers 10 bases. This CDR3 is 16 amino acids long. V dropped 5 bases and J dropped 5; count of bases not matched to a gene: 11. Germline V gene sequence: CDR1 SGHTA, CDR2 FQGTGA.

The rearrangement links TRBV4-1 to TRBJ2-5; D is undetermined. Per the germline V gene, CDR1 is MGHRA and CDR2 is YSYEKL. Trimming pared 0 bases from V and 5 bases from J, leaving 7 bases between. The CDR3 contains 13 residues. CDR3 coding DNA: TGCGCCAGCAGCCAAGATGTCGCGGAGACCCAGTACTTC. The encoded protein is CASSQDVAETQYF.

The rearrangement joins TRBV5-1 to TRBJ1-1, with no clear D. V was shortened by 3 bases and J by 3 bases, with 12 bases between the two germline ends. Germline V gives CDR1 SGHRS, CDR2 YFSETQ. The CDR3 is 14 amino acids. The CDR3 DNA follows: TGCGCCAGCAGCTCAACATACGGGGACACTGAAGCTTTCTTT. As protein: CASSSTYGDTEAFF.